What follows are 21 T cell receptor beta chains derived from one specimen sequenced in a study of OX40 agonist ivuxolimab in advanced cancers. Libraries were prepared by immunoSEQ multiplex PCR; TCRdb keeps only in-frame clonotypes and omits some of them. The sample has fewer than 65,000 clones; approximately 90% are singletons. The input for sequencing was CD4+ or CD8+ T cells sorted from blood, taken in a trial of the OX40 agonist ivuxolimab. These receptors were collected from an adult with an advanced solid tumor such as melanoma, head and neck, liver or kidney cancer.

The gene calls are TRBV6-1 and TRBJ2-3; no definite D call. Trimming took 11 bases from V and 0 from J, leaving 15 bases between them. The CDR3 spans 14 residues. CDR1 MNHNS and CDR2 SASEGT come from the germline V gene. CDR3 in DNA: TGTGCCGGTTCGGTCAGGTTAAGCACAGATACGCAGTATTTT. It yields the protein CAGSVRLSTDTQYF.

This rearrangement joins TRBV28 to TRBJ2-7; 7 bases fit TRBD1. Germline V gene data show CDR1 as MDHEN and CDR2 as SYDVKM. The V gene end was trimmed by 5 bases and the J gene end by 2 bases; junction bases not matched to a gene: 6. The CDR3 has 14 amino acids. The CDR3 region is CASSPTGYAYEQYF. The CDR3, as DNA: TGTGCCAGCAGTCCGACAGGGTACGCCTACGAGCAGTACTTC.

The chain joins TRBV7-9 to TRBJ2-7; 9 nucleotides align to TRBD1. The CDR3 has 13 residues. CDR1 is SEHNR and CDR2 is FQNEAQ in the germline V gene (reference sequence). Germline trimming cut 1 base from V and 5 bases from J; bases unmatched to any gene: 0. CDR3 DNA: TGTGCCAGCAGCTTAGGGACAGGGGACGAGCAGTACTTC. Protein product: CASSLGTGDEQYF.

Here the CDR3 reads CASSQDVMWYGYTF. As DNA, the CDR3 is TGTGCCAGCAGCCAAGATGTGATGTGGTATGGCTACACCTTC. The rearrangement joins TRBV4-2 to TRBJ1-2; D gene ambiguous. The CDR3 has 14 amino acids. The V and J ends lost 0 bases and 5 bases respectively, with 10 bases between them. Germline V gene lookup returns CDR1 LGHNA and CDR2 YNFKEQ.

The rearrangement joins TRBV19 to TRBJ1-1; D possibly corresponds to TRBD1 (5 bases). The CDR3 is 15 amino acids. Trimming took 5 bases from V and 0 from J, leaving 13 bases between them. CDR1 is LNHDA, CDR2 SQIVND, per germline (reference sequence). The CDR3 reads CASSPDTPMNTEAFF. Here the CDR3 DNA reads TGTGCCAGTAGTCCGGACACTCCTATGAACACTGAAGCTTTCTTT.

The chain recombines TRBV4-1 with TRBJ2-3; perhaps TRBD2 as D (5 bases). V was trimmed by 1 base and J by 0 bases, leaving 14 bases between them. Germline V lookup: CDR1 MGHRA, CDR2 YSYEKL. The CDR3 extends over 17 amino acids. As DNA, the CDR3 is TGCGCCAGCAGCCAAGGTCCAGCGGAGACAAGCACAGATACGCAGTATTTT. Encoded protein: CASSQGPAETSTDTQYF.

This chain joins TRBV18 and TRBJ2-2, with D possibly TRBD1 on 6 matching bases. V was clipped by 2 bases and J by 4 bases, with 8 bases between them. The length of the CDR3 is 14 residues. Looked up from germline, CDR1 is KGHSH and CDR2 is LQKENI. The CDR3 reads CASSPRDTTGELFF. CDR3 bases: TGTGCCAGCTCACCAAGGGACACCACCGGGGAGCTGTTTTTT.

A note on this clone: A far larger clone is only one base removed, so a read error is likely. The chain recombines TRBV5-5 with TRBJ2-1, with D uncertain. CDR3 length: 11 residues. The V and J ends lost 2 bases and 6 bases respectively, with 3 bases between them. Germline CDR1 and CDR2: SGHKS and YYEKEE (reference sequence). CDR3 DNA sequence: TGTGCCAGCAGCTTAGCCAATGAGCAGTTCTTC. Its protein product is CASSLANEQFF.

The chain combines TRBV7-9 with TRBJ1-5, with D perhaps TRBD1 (5 bases). V was cut by 1 base and J by 4 bases, with 11 bases left in between. Looked up from germline, CDR1 is SEHNR and CDR2 is FQNEAQ (reference sequence). The CDR3 totals 15 residues. CDR3 loop: CASSLDWGRNQPQHF. In DNA, the CDR3 is TGTGCCAGCAGCTTAGATTGGGGGAGGAATCAGCCCCAGCATTTT.

V and J are TRBV6-5 and TRBJ1-2, with TRBD1 matching over 9 bases. Losses at the gene ends were 5 bases for V and 4 bases for J; bases not matched to a gene: 5. This CDR3 is built from 14 residues. Germline CDR1 and CDR2: MNHEY and SVGAGI. This CDR3 reads CASSDGQGTYGYTF. DNA for the CDR3: TGTGCCAGCAGTGACGGACAGGGGACCTATGGCTACACCTTC.

The chain uses TRBV5-4 and TRBJ2-1; TRBD2 agrees at 14 bases. Germline V gives CDR1 SGHNT, CDR2 YYREEE (reference sequence). CDR3 length equals 15 residues. The junction had 3 bases not matched to a gene; V was cut back by 2 bases and J by 8 bases. The CDR3 region is CASSFGTSGGDEQFF. CDR3 sequence (DNA): TGTGCCAGCAGCTTCGGGACTAGCGGGGGCGATGAGCAGTTCTTC.

The chain joins TRBV19 to TRBJ1-1; TRBD1 is a possible D gene (5 bases). The CDR3 spans 11 residues. The V and J ends lost 11 bases and 11 bases respectively, with 18 bases between them. CDR1 LNHDA and CDR2 SQIVND come from the germline V gene (reference sequence). The CDR3 loop reads CASTSGTRAFF. The CDR3, as DNA: TGTGCCTCTACCTCGGGGACCCGCGCTTTCTTT.

This chain joins TRBV29-1 and TRBJ2-2; a possible D gene is TRBD1 (6 bases). The CDR3 extends over 16 amino acids. Germline loops: CDR1 SQVTM, CDR2 ANQGSEA. V was shortened by 6 bases and J by 6 bases, with 23 bases between the two germline ends. The CDR3: CSVGQQGPLFAGELFF. CDR3 nucleotide sequence: TGCAGCGTCGGACAGCAGGGGCCACTGTTTGCCGGGGAGCTGTTTTTT.

The chain recombines TRBV5-4 with TRBJ2-5; 10 nucleotides agree with TRBD1. From germline, CDR1 is SGHNT and CDR2 YYREEE (reference sequence). Trimming took 6 bases from V and 3 from J; bases not matched to a gene: 2. This CDR3 has 13 residues. The CDR3 region is CASIGTGEETQYF. The CDR3 nucleotides read TGTGCCAGCATTGGGACAGGGGAAGAGACCCAGTACTTC.

The gene calls are TRBV19 and TRBJ1-1, with D perhaps matching TRBD1 (5 bases). V was shortened by 3 bases and J by 1 base, with 9 bases between the two germline ends. Germline loops: CDR1 LNHDA, CDR2 SQIVND (reference sequence). The CDR3 runs 14 residues. The CDR3, as DNA: TGTGCCAGTAGTATTTGGGGGGGGAACACTGAAGCTTTCTTT. Protein product: CASSIWGGNTEAFF.

CDR3 protein: CAISESMRYYGYTF. The DNA for the CDR3 is TGTGCCATCAGTGAGTCGATGAGGTACTATGGCTACACCTTC. V and J are TRBV10-3 and TRBJ1-2; D is undetermined. CDR3 length: 14 amino acids. Germline loops: CDR1 ENHRY, CDR2 SYGVKD. Trimming pared 0 bases from V and 3 bases from J, leaving 8 bases between.

J is TRBJ2-1 and V is TRBV5-1, with a possible D match to TRBD2 (6 bases). Germline V lookup: CDR1 SGHRS, CDR2 YFSETQ. There are 18 residues in the CDR3. V shed 0 bases and J shed 3 bases, with 19 bases lying between them. CDR3 sequence: CASSLGFGLAPLYNEQFF. CDR3 bases: TGCGCCAGCAGCTTGGGATTCGGGCTAGCGCCTCTCTACAATGAGCAGTTCTTC.

V usage is TRBV6-5 and J usage is TRBJ1-1; no firm D call. The CDR3 spans 15 residues. V was shortened by 5 bases and J by 0 bases, with 13 bases between the two germline ends. Per germline, CDR1 MNHEY and CDR2 SVGAGI. The CDR3 reads CASSTGRNMNTEAFF. The DNA of the CDR3 is TGTGCCAGCAGTACTGGCCGGAACATGAACACTGAAGCTTTCTTT.

This clone was found once. The chain recombines TRBV6-4 with TRBJ2-1, with TRBD2 identical over 7 bases. J lost 5 bases, V lost 4 bases, and 8 bases had no gene match. Per the germline V gene, CDR1 is MRHNA and CDR2 is SNTAGT. This CDR3 contains 15 residues. CDR3 coding DNA: TGTGCCAGCAGTGTATTAGCGGGTTCTGACAATGAGCAGTTCTTC. It yields the protein CASSVLAGSDNEQFF.

The V call is TRBV19, the J call TRBJ2-3; no reliable D call. V was pared by 3 bases and J by 6 bases, with 7 bases between. Per germline, CDR1 LNHDA and CDR2 SQIVND (reference sequence). The CDR3 has 12 amino acids. The CDR3 protein is CASSIASDTQYF. As DNA, the CDR3 is TGTGCCAGTAGTATCGCGAGCGATACGCAGTATTTT.

The chain recombines TRBV27 with TRBJ2-1, with TRBD1 as a possible D gene (6 bases). The CDR3 loop spans 16 amino acids. Germline V gives CDR1 MNHEY, CDR2 SMNVEV (reference sequence). The ends were cut back, 0 bases at V and 0 bases at J, with 9 bases in the middle. Here the CDR3 reads CASSLSGTSSYNEQFF. DNA for the CDR3: TGTGCCAGCAGTTTATCCGGGACAAGCTCCTACAATGAGCAGTTCTTC.